The rows below give T cell receptor beta chains drawn from one sample of a study of cytotoxic CD8 clonotypes in ibrutinib-treated CLL. The data were produced by immunoSEQ multiplex PCR, yet TCRdb's version contains in-frame clones alone and is incomplete. The sample includes approximately 20,000 clones, about 85% of them seen just once. This sample comprised PBMCs, obtained before ibrutinib treatment. The receptor source for this set is a human donor with chronic lymphocytic leukemia. CDR3s include the opening cysteine and the closing phenylalanine or tryptophan. Each record gives: J gene, D gene, clone size, V gene, CDR3 DNA, CDR3 protein. A D gene is named only where the DNA matches it firmly. Size tells how often a clone was seen (once, few, many) or the class of an expanded clone, and some rows leave it out.

J: TRBJ2-7
D: TRBD2
size: NA
V: TRBV6-4
DNA: TGTGCCAGCAGTGACCCCGAGGGACTAGCGGGGGTTGGGGACGAGCAGTACTTC
CDR3: CASSDPEGLAGVGDEQYF

J: TRBJ2-3
D: NA
size: once
V: TRBV9
DNA: TGTGCCAGCAGCGTAGATGGGGCCCAGGGGGATACGCAGTATTTT
CDR3: CASSVDGAQGDTQYF

J: TRBJ1-2
D: TRBD1
size: NA
V: TRBV15
DNA: TGTGCCACCAGCAGACCTGGACAGGGCCCCAATGGCTACACCTTC
CDR3: CATSRPGQGPNGYTF

J: TRBJ2-1
D: NA
size: NA
V: TRBV19
DNA: TGTGCCAGTAGTATTGGTTGGGGTAGGGATGAGCAGTTCTTC
CDR3: CASSIGWGRDEQFF

J: TRBJ1-6
D: TRBD1
size: NA
V: TRBV5-1
DNA: TGCGCCAGCAGCTTGCATGTGGCGGGGACAGCAAATAATTCACCCCTCCACTTT
CDR3: CASSLHVAGTANNSPLHF

J: TRBJ1-2
D: NA
size: once
V: TRBV11-2
DNA: TGTGCCAGCAGCGCCTCGAGAGGGAGCCATGGCTACACCTTC
CDR3: CASSASRGSHGYTF

J: TRBJ2-3
D: TRBD2
size: once
V: TRBV6-4
DNA: TGTGCCAGCAGTGCACTAGCGGGGCCAAGCACAGATACGCAGTATTTT
CDR3: CASSALAGPSTDTQYF

J: TRBJ2-7
D: TRBD1
size: NA
V: TRBV27
DNA: TGTGCCAGCAGTACCGGGACAGAGTCCTACGAGCAGTACTTC
CDR3: CASSTGTESYEQYF

J: TRBJ1-1
D: NA
size: once
V: TRBV29-1
DNA: TGCAGCGTTTCTCCAATTACGAACTCTGAAGCTTTCTTT
CDR3: CSVSPITNSEAFF

J: TRBJ1-3
D: TRBD1
size: NA
V: TRBV19
DNA: TGTGCCAGTAGCAGACGACAGGGAGACTCTGGAAACACCATATATTTT
CDR3: CASSRRQGDSGNTIYF

J: TRBJ2-3
D: TRBD1
size: NA
V: TRBV6-5
DNA: TGTGCCAGCAGCCCAGGACAGGGTGACACAGATACGCAGTATTTT
CDR3: CASSPGQGDTDTQYF

J: TRBJ1-1
D: NA
size: NA
V: TRBV13
DNA: TGTGCCAGCAGCTTCCCGGAGATAAACACTGAAGCTTTCTTT
CDR3: CASSFPEINTEAFF

J: TRBJ2-7
D: NA
size: NA
V: TRBV6-5
DNA: TGTGCCAGCAGGCGACAGACTTTTAGCTCCTACGAGCAGTACTTC
CDR3: CASRRQTFSSYEQYF

J: TRBJ1-4
D: TRBD1
size: NA
V: TRBV4-3
DNA: TGCGCCAGCAGCAATCATCCCGGGGAGGGGGCCTACGAAAAACTGTTTTTT
CDR3: CASSNHPGEGAYEKLFF

J: TRBJ2-3
D: TRBD2
size: NA
V: TRBV6-1
DNA: TGTGCCAGCAACCGCCCGGGGGAGGGTGATACGCAGTATTTT
CDR3: CASNRPGEGDTQYF

J: TRBJ1-6
D: TRBD1
size: NA
V: TRBV6-6
DNA: TGTGCCAGCAGTCTCGACAGGGGGTACAATTCACCCCTCCACTTT
CDR3: CASSLDRGYNSPLHF

J: TRBJ1-4
D: TRBD1
size: medium-sized
V: TRBV5-1
DNA: TGCGCCAGCAGCTTAGACAGGGGCGGTGAAAAACTGTTTTTT
CDR3: CASSLDRGGEKLFF

J: TRBJ2-2
D: NA
size: NA
V: TRBV10-3
DNA: TGTGCCGTCTTAGACGGGGAGCTGTTTTTT
CDR3: CAVLDGELFF

J: TRBJ2-7
D: NA
size: NA
V: TRBV7-8
DNA: TGTGCCAGCACCCGAGCCTACGCGGTTAGCGAGCAGTACTTC
CDR3: CASTRAYAVSEQYF

J: TRBJ1-2
D: NA
size: NA
V: TRBV23-1
DNA: TGCGCCAGCAGTTTCCCCCCTTTACAGGGTGATAGGTATGGCTACACCTTC
CDR3: CASSFPPLQGDRYGYTF

J: TRBJ2-1
D: NA
size: NA
V: TRBV5-1
DNA: TGCGCCAGCAGCCCTGGGAGTTGGGATGAGCAGTTCTTC
CDR3: CASSPGSWDEQFF

J: TRBJ2-2
D: TRBD1
size: NA
V: TRBV27
DNA: TGTGCCAGCAAGGCGGACAGGGGGTTGTCCGGGGAGCTGTTTTTT
CDR3: CASKADRGLSGELFF

J: TRBJ1-6
D: TRBD1
size: NA
V: TRBV30
DNA: TGTGCCTGGAGGAGAACAGGGGGTGATTCACCCCTCCACTTT
CDR3: CAWRRTGGDSPLHF

J: TRBJ2-7
D: NA
size: NA
V: TRBV2
DNA: TGTGCCACGGGCGGGGGCACCTACGAGCAGTACTTC
CDR3: CATGGGTYEQYF

J: TRBJ1-4
D: TRBD1
size: once
V: TRBV6-5
DNA: TGTGCCAGCAGTTACTCGGGACAGGCCACTAATGAAAAACTGTTTTTT
CDR3: CASSYSGQATNEKLFF

J: TRBJ1-1
D: NA
size: NA
V: TRBV6-6
DNA: TGTGCCAGCATCCAGGACAGCGGGAACACTGAAGCTTTCTTT
CDR3: CASIQDSGNTEAFF

J: TRBJ2-7
D: TRBD1
size: NA
V: TRBV30
DNA: TGTGCCTGGAGTTTCGACGGACAGGGGGGTCCCTACGAGCAGTACTTC
CDR3: CAWSFDGQGGPYEQYF

J: TRBJ2-1
D: NA
size: NA
V: TRBV27
DNA: TGTGCCAGCAGGTGGTCATTGGTAGGGTCCTACAATGAGCAGTTCTTC
CDR3: CASRWSLVGSYNEQFF

J: TRBJ1-2
D: NA
size: NA
V: TRBV6-6
DNA: TGTGCCAGCAGTTACTCGCGGACAGTCTATGGCTACACCTTC
CDR3: CASSYSRTVYGYTF

J: TRBJ2-1
D: TRBD2
size: once
V: TRBV15
DNA: TGTGCCACCAGCAGAGGGCGGCTAGGGACTAGCGGGGGGAATGAGCAGTTCTTC
CDR3: CATSRGRLGTSGGNEQFF

J: TRBJ1-2
D: TRBD1
size: NA
V: TRBV7-9
DNA: TGTGCCAGCAGCTTCCCTCGAAGACAGGGTAGTGAGGGCTACACCTTC
CDR3: CASSFPRRQGSEGYTF

J: TRBJ1-6
D: TRBD1
size: NA
V: TRBV6-1
DNA: TGTGCCAGCAGTGAAGCGCAGGAGACAGGGGGTTTGTCACCCCTCCACTTT
CDR3: CASSEAQETGGLSPLHF

J: TRBJ2-1
D: NA
size: NA
V: TRBV11-3
DNA: TGTGCCAGCAGCCCAGGACACTCCGTCTACAATGAGCAGTTCTTC
CDR3: CASSPGHSVYNEQFF

J: TRBJ1-5
D: NA
size: few
V: TRBV30
DNA: TGTGCCTGGGCTTGGCGGCCCCAGCATTTT
CDR3: CAWAWRPQHF

J: TRBJ2-3
D: NA
size: NA
V: TRBV7-2
DNA: TGTGCCAGCAGCTTGGGGGTCACAGATACGCAGTATTTT
CDR3: CASSLGVTDTQYF

J: TRBJ1-1
D: NA
size: NA
V: TRBV5-1
DNA: TGCGCCAGCAGCTTGGTAGGCTTCGGCACTGAAGCTTTCTTT
CDR3: CASSLVGFGTEAFF

J: TRBJ2-2
D: NA
size: NA
V: TRBV6-5
DNA: TGTGCCAGCAGAAGGCGGCTAACCGGGGAGCTGTTTTTT
CDR3: CASRRRLTGELFF